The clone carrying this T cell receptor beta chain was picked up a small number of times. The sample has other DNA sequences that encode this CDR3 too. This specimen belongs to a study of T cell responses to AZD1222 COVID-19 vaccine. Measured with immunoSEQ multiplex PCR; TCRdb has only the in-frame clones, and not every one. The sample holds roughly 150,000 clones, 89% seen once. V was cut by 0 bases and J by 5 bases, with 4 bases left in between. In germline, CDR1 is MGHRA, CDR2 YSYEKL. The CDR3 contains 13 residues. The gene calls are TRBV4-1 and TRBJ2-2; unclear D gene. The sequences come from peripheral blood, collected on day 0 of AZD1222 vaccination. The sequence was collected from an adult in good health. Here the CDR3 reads CASSQERTGELFF. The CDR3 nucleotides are TGCGCCAGCAGCCAAGAAAGAACCGGGGAGCTGTTTTTT.